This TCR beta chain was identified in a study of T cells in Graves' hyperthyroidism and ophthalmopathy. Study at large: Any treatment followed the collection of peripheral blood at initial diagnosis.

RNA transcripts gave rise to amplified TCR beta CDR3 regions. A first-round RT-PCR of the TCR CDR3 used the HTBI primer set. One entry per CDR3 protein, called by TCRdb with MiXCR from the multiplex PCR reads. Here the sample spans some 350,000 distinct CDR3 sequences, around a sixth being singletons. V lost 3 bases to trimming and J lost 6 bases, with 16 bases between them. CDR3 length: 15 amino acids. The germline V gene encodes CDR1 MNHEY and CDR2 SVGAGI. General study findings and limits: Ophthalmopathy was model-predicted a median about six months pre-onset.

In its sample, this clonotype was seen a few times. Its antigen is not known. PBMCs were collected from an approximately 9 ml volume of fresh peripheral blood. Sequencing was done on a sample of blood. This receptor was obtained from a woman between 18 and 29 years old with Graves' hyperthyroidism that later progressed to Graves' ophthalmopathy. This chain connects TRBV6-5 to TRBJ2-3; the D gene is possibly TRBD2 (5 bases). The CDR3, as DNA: TGTGCCAGCAGTTATCTAGCCTCCTCAGTGGATACGCAGTATTTT. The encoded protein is CASSYLASSVDTQYF.